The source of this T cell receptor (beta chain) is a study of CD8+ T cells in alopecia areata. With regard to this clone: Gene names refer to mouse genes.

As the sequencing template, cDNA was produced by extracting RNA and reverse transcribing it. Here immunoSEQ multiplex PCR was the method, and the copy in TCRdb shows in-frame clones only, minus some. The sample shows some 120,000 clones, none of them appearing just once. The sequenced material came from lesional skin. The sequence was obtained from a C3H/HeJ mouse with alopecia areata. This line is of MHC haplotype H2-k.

The CDR3 DNA, read in part, is TGTGCCTGGATTACAGGGGGACCCTCCTAT. Translating gives CAWITGGPSY. The whole CDR3 sequence reads CAWITGGPSYEQYF. The chain combines TRBV31 with TRBJ2-7, with TRBD1 identical over 8 bases. Read coverage stops 4 residues before the CDR3 terminus; the germline J gene supplies the remainder. J gave up 0 bases and V 4 bases, and 5 bases lay outside the gene matches. Germline CDR1 is GKSSPN and CDR2 is SITVG. CDR3 length equals 14 residues.